A single sample is the source of the 12 T cell receptor beta chains below, sequenced in a study of shared clonotypes between healthy human individuals. The assay was immunoSEQ multiplex PCR, and TCRdb's table has in-frame clones only and misses some. The sample consists of some 1 million clones, about 75% of them appearing once. The specimen sequenced was memory CD4+ T cells sorted from blood. Subset meaning: CD45RA-negative fraction. The receptors stem from a man between 18 and 35 years old in good health.

This clone has only a few counts. This same CDR3 is encoded by further DNA sequences in the sample. DNA of the CDR3: TGTGCCAGCAGTGTCCGGGTTGGAGAGACCCAGTACTTC. This sequence encodes CASSVRVGETQYF. The chain uses TRBV2 and TRBJ2-5; no reliable D call. Germline CDR1 and CDR2: SNHLY and FYNNEI. The CDR3 is 13 amino acids. Between the trimmed V and J ends, which lost 4 bases and 4 bases, there was a span of 10 bases. Full variable domain (missing parts from reference TRBV2 and TRBJ2-5): EPEVTQTPSHQVTQMGQEVILRCVPISNHLYFYWYRQILGQKVEFLVSFYNNEISEKSEIFDDQFSVERPDGSNFTLKIRSTKLEDSAMYFCASSVRVGETQYFGPGTRLLVL.

DNA for the CDR3: TGTGCCAGCAGCTTAGCAATGCTGAGGAACGGGGAGCAGTACTTC. Protein product: CASSLAMLRNGEQYF. The chain joins TRBV11-2 to TRBJ2-7; D not resolved. This CDR3 is 15 amino acids long. Trimming shortened V by 1 base and J by 7 bases, and 17 bases separated the two germline ends. From germline, CDR1 is SGHAT and CDR2 FQNNGV.

The J gene is TRBJ1-1, the V gene TRBV7-9; tentative D call: TRBD1 (6 bases). V was cut by 3 bases and J by 5 bases, with 10 bases left in between. The CDR3 consists of 13 residues. From germline, CDR1 is SEHNR and CDR2 FQNEAQ (reference sequence). CDR3 coding DNA: TGTGCCAGCAGCTTGGGGACATGGACTGAAGCTTTCTTT. Translation gives CASSLGTWTEAFF.

The V call is TRBV9, the J call TRBJ2-5; 14 bases line up with TRBD2. This CDR3 spans 17 amino acids. Trimming removed 4 bases from V and 5 bases from J; junction bases left unmatched: 10. The germline V gene encodes CDR1 SGDLS and CDR2 YYNGEE. The CDR3 spells CASSRLGTSGGGETQYF. DNA of the CDR3: TGTGCCAGCAGCCGACTAGGGACTAGCGGGGGAGGGGAGACCCAGTACTTC.

Only a few counts were recorded for this clone. The chain uses TRBV7-6 and TRBJ2-7; D is possibly TRBD1 (6 bases). This CDR3 spans 15 amino acids. Germline-derived CDR1 and CDR2 are SGHVS and FNYEAQ. The germline V and J ends were trimmed by 2 bases and 0 bases, with 11 bases remaining between them. As DNA, the CDR3 is TGTGCCAGCAGCTTAAGGCAGGGGAGCTCCTACGAGCAGTACTTC. Protein sequence: CASSLRQGSSYEQYF.

The genes are TRBV6-1 and TRBJ1-5; D is ambiguous. Germline V gene data show CDR1 as MNHNS and CDR2 as SASEGT. The germline V and J ends were trimmed by 7 bases and 5 bases, with 18 bases remaining between them. The CDR3 contains 15 residues. The CDR3 loop is CASTGSEGWDQPQHF. In DNA form, the CDR3 reads TGTGCCAGCACCGGCTCCGAGGGATGGGATCAGCCCCAGCATTTT.

The chain links TRBV7-8 to TRBJ1-4, with no clear D. The ends were cut back, 5 bases at V and 12 bases at J, with 16 bases in the middle. In germline, CDR1 is SGHVS, CDR2 FQNEAQ. This CDR3 comprises 13 residues. This CDR3 reads CASSQSAWAELFF. The CDR3 bases are TGTGCCAGCAGCCAATCCGCGTGGGCGGAACTGTTTTTT.

The chain employs TRBV4-1 and TRBJ1-6; D possibly corresponds to TRBD1 (5 bases). Per germline, CDR1 MGHRA and CDR2 YSYEKL. Deletions cut 2 bases from V and 9 bases from J, with 11 bases between. The CDR3 consists of 14 residues. The CDR3 DNA is TGCGCCAGCAGCCAATCAGGGTTGGGTTCACCCCTCCACTTT. As protein: CASSQSGLGSPLHF.

In this sample, this clone turned up once. The chain employs TRBV5-4 and TRBJ2-1, with 10 bases fitting TRBD1. This CDR3 has 20 residues. Germline CDR1 is SGHNT and CDR2 is YYREEE (reference sequence). Losses at the gene ends were 0 bases for V and 0 bases for J; bases not matched to a gene: 12. The chain's CDR3 is CASSLAGQGFLAHSYNEQFF. The CDR3 bases are TGTGCCAGCAGCTTGGCGGGACAGGGGTTTCTAGCGCACTCCTACAATGAGCAGTTCTTC.

V is TRBV7-2 and J is TRBJ2-7, with 7 bases aligning to TRBD1. The CDR3 contains 13 residues. V was pared by 5 bases and J by 3 bases, with 4 bases of the junction left unmatched. Germline CDR1 SGHTA, CDR2 FQGNSA. The CDR3 loop reads CASSQGGFYEQYF. Written as DNA, the CDR3 is TGTGCCAGCAGCCAAGGGGGCTTCTACGAGCAGTACTTC. Together with reference TRBV7-2 and TRBJ2-7, the CDR3 gives the full variable domain: GAGVSQSPSNKVTEKGKDVELRCDPISGHTALYWYRQSLGQGLEFLIYFQGNSAPDKSGLPSDRFSAERTGGSVSTLTIQRTQQEDSAVYLCASSQGGFYEQYFGPGTRLTVT.

This chain links TRBV30 with TRBJ2-7; 11 bases are shared with TRBD1. The CDR3 totals 15 residues. V dropped 5 bases and J dropped 4; count of bases not matched to a gene: 10. In germline, CDR1 is GTSNPN, CDR2 SVGIG (reference sequence). CDR3 nucleotides: TGTGCCTGGGCCCACGGGACAGGGGGGAGATACGAGCAGTACTTC. Its protein is CAWAHGTGGRYEQYF.

The table lists this clone with a few counts. This rearrangement joins TRBV5-1 to TRBJ2-7; possible D gene TRBD2, 5 bases. CDR1 and CDR2 from the germline V gene are SGHRS and YFSETQ. The CDR3 contains 16 residues. Trimming took 2 bases from V and 3 from J, leaving 18 bases between them. In DNA, the CDR3 is TGCGCCAGCAGCTTTAGCAGCCGGGGTGGGCTCTACGAGCAGTACTTC. Its translation is CASSFSSRGGLYEQYF.